The rows below give T cell receptor beta chains drawn from one sample of a study of cytomegalovirus exposure and HLA in healthy donors. The assay was immunoSEQ multiplex PCR, and TCRdb's table has in-frame clones only and misses some. The sample contains more than 90,000 clones, approximately 80% of which appear only once. The sequenced sample consisted of PBMCs. Receptors were obtained from a woman between 18 and 29 years old in good health and CMV-seropositive. Both conserved end residues are part of each CDR3. The D gene is left open where the match is weak. Clone size is not always given. Where it is, it says once, few, many or a class for expanded clones.

TRBV6-5	TRBJ1-2	-	-	CASSYSTAYGYTF	TGTGCCAGCAGTTACTCGACAGCTTATGGCTACACCTTC
TRBV6-5	TRBJ2-5	-	TRBD2	CASSRGLAQETQYF	TGTGCCAGCAGTAGGGGACTAGCGCAAGAGACCCAGTACTTC
TRBV11-3	TRBJ1-1	-	-	CASSDLDSLQTEAFF	TGTGCCAGCAGCGACTTAGACAGCCTCCAGACCGAAGCTTTCTTT
TRBV5-1	TRBJ2-5	-	TRBD2	CASSQRGGTHQETQYF	TGCGCCAGCAGCCAACGCGGGGGGACACATCAAGAGACCCAGTACTTC
TRBV6-5	TRBJ2-7	-	-	CASSYSSGHVRREQYF	TGTGCCAGCAGTTACTCATCAGGACACGTCCGTCGGGAGCAGTACTTC
TRBV7-9	TRBJ2-7	-	TRBD2	CASRPGTTSYEQYF	TGTGCCAGCAGGCCCGGGACTACCTCCTACGAGCAGTACTTC
TRBV19	TRBJ1-1	-	-	CASEKGQLNTEAFF	TGTGCCAGTGAGAAAGGACAACTAAACACTGAAGCTTTCTTT
TRBV27	TRBJ2-2	-	-	CASSRLATGELFF	TGTGCCAGCAGCCGCTTGGCCACCGGGGAGCTGTTTTTT
TRBV7-9	TRBJ2-1	once	-	CASSLLVGLANEQFF	TGTGCCAGCAGCTTACTCGTGGGGCTAGCGAATGAGCAGTTCTTC
TRBV6-5	TRBJ2-2	few	TRBD2	CASSPAGVNTGELFF	TGTGCCAGCAGCCCAGCGGGGGTGAACACCGGGGAGCTGTTTTTT
TRBV28	TRBJ2-1	few	-	CASSSYSIVSYNEQFF	TGTGCCAGCAGTTCCTATTCTATCGTCTCCTACAATGAGCAGTTCTTC
TRBV9	TRBJ2-7	few	TRBD2	CASSVTSGYEQYF	TGTGCCAGCAGCGTAACTAGCGGATACGAGCAGTACTTC
TRBV7-9	TRBJ1-1	-	TRBD1	CASSPQGAEAFF	TGTGCCAGCAGCCCCCAGGGGGCGGAAGCTTTCTTT
TRBV7-3	TRBJ2-1	-	TRBD2	CASSLPPGGTYNEQFF	TGTGCCAGCAGCTTACCCCCGGGGGGGACCTACAATGAGCAGTTCTTC
TRBV7-2	TRBJ1-4	once	TRBD1	CASSLAVGQDEKLFF	TGTGCCAGCAGCTTAGCTGTAGGACAGGATGAAAAACTGTTTTTT
TRBV2	TRBJ2-1	-	TRBD1	CASKAGQGAYNEQFF	TGTGCCAGCAAGGCGGGACAGGGGGCCTACAATGAGCAGTTCTTC
TRBV5-1	TRBJ1-4	-	-	CASSTDSIVMKRLFF	TGCGCCAGCAGCACTGACAGTATAGTAATGAAGAGGCTGTTTTTT
TRBV5-1	TRBJ1-4	-	-	CASSLQGQNEKLFF	TGCGCCAGCAGCTTACAGGGTCAAAATGAAAAACTGTTTTTT
TRBV18	TRBJ1-3	once	-	CASSLARDNFFYSGNTIYF	TGTGCCAGCTCCCTCGCTCGGGATAACTTTTTTTACTCTGGAAACACCATATATTTT
TRBV28	TRBJ1-4	few	TRBD1	CASTDRVGGKLFF	TGTGCCAGCACCGACAGGGTTGGGGGAAAACTGTTTTTT
TRBV9	TRBJ1-1	-	-	CASSARGGGMNTEAFF	TGTGCCAGCAGCGCCAGGGGTGGGGGCATGAACACTGAAGCTTTCTTT
TRBV2	TRBJ1-1	-	TRBD1	CASSSNADRDLLF	TGTGCCAGCAGTTCGAACGCGGACAGGGACCTTTTATTT
TRBV19	TRBJ2-2	-	TRBD2	CASSIASGSGTGELFF	TGTGCCAGTAGTATAGCTAGCGGGAGCGGGACCGGGGAGCTGTTTTTT
TRBV25-1	TRBJ1-2	few	-	CASSDGYNYGYTF	TGTGCCAGCAGTGACGGTTATAACTATGGCTACACCTTC
TRBV5-1	TRBJ1-1	-	-	CASSLGQGSTEAFF	TGCGCCAGCAGCTTGGGGCAGGGGAGCACTGAAGCTTTCTTT
TRBV6-6	TRBJ2-1	-	TRBD1	CASSRGLDNEQFF	TGTGCCAGCAGTAGGGGGCTGGACAATGAGCAGTTCTTC
TRBV6-1	TRBJ2-7	-	-	CASTVLAFYEQYF	TGTGCCAGCACCGTCTTAGCCTTCTACGAGCAGTACTTC
TRBV9	TRBJ2-7	-	TRBD2	CASSPRTRPSGEQYF	TGTGCCAGCAGCCCAAGGACTAGACCTTCGGGCGAGCAGTACTTC
TRBV6-5	TRBJ2-7	-	-	CASHRGGASYEQYF	TGTGCCAGCCACCGCGGAGGGGCCTCCTACGAGCAGTACTTC
TRBV5-5	TRBJ2-7	-	-	CASSLAGNTYEQYF	TGTGCCAGCAGCTTGGCGGGGAATACCTACGAGCAGTACTTC
TRBV6-5	TRBJ1-2	-	-	CASSYSMRNYGYTF	TGTGCCAGCAGTTACTCGATGAGGAACTATGGCTACACCTTC
TRBV6-1	TRBJ1-5	-	-	CASSEPRGLRSYQPQHF	TGTGCCAGCAGTGAACCCCGGGGATTGAGATCCTATCAGCCCCAGCATTTT
TRBV19	TRBJ2-3	-	-	CASSNRPSSTDTQYF	TGTGCCAGTAGTAACCGGCCTAGCAGCACAGATACGCAGTATTTT
TRBV11-3	TRBJ1-1	-	TRBD1	CASSPGTGTPGAFF	TGTGCCAGCAGCCCCGGGACAGGGACCCCAGGAGCTTTCTTT
TRBV5-4	TRBJ2-7	-	TRBD1	CASSLMGQGTPYEQYF	TGTGCCAGCAGCTTGATGGGACAGGGGACCCCCTACGAGCAGTACTTC
TRBV9	TRBJ2-5	-	-	CASSPGTTQETQYF	TGTGCCAGCAGCCCCGGGACAACCCAAGAGACCCAGTACTTC
TRBV15	TRBJ1-3	-	TRBD1	CATSVKTGGFRNTIYF	TGTGCCACCAGCGTCAAGACAGGGGGCTTTAGAAACACCATATATTTT
TRBV7-2	TRBJ2-7	-	-	CASSFSSYEQYF	TGTGCCAGCAGCTTTTCTTCCTACGAGCAGTACTTC
TRBV4-1	TRBJ1-1	few	-	CASSQEKGVTEAFF	TGCGCCAGCAGCCAAGAAAAGGGGGTCACTGAAGCTTTCTTT
TRBV4-2	TRBJ2-1	-	-	CASSQGELVTEQFF	TGTGCCAGCAGCCAAGGCGAGCTCGTTACTGAGCAGTTCTTC
TRBV4-1	TRBJ1-4	-	TRBD1	CASSQRQGRTATNEKLFF	TGCGCCAGCAGCCAACGACAGGGGAGAACGGCAACTAATGAAAAACTGTTTTTT
TRBV2	TRBJ1-4	-	TRBD1	CASTWTGTNEKLFF	TGTGCCAGCACTTGGACAGGGACTAATGAAAAACTGTTTTTT
TRBV5-6	TRBJ2-3	-	TRBD2	CASSLAFLTSGHKGDTQYF	TGTGCCAGCAGCTTGGCCTTTTTAACTAGCGGCCATAAGGGAGATACGCAGTATTTT
TRBV6-6	TRBJ1-4	-	-	CASSYVVARGGKLFF	TGTGCCAGCAGTTACGTCGTCGCGCGGGGGGGAAAACTGTTTTTT
TRBV6-5	TRBJ1-2	once	-	CASGRKTVGYGYTF	TGTGCCAGCGGGCGGAAGACAGTCGGCTATGGCTACACCTTC
TRBV6-5	TRBJ1-1	few	-	CASSYSPVNTEAFF	TGTGCCAGCAGTTACTCTCCCGTGAACACTGAAGCTTTCTTT